This T cell receptor (beta chain) derives from a study of blood T cell repertoires in COVID-19. Study background: Samples representing acute and convalescent COVID-19 were sourced from the United States, Italy and Spain.

This clone came up once. J was trimmed by 1 base and V by 2 bases; bases with no gene match: 9. The germline gives CDR1 LGHDT, CDR2 YNNKEL (reference sequence). The CDR3 is 19 residues long. Methods used by the authors: Using reference gene primer amplification, nucleated cell counts were estimated. Produced via immunoSEQ multiplex PCR; TCRdb's table is partial and in-frame only. V and J calls and clone size are given by that table; D and trimming were obtained from the DNA. Among some 250,000 clones listed, 80% to 90% were seen once. Two negative PCRs, clearance, or symptom resolution characterized the recovered Cohort 3 donors.

Sequencing was carried out using PBMCs or T cells enriched from blood (not recorded which). This TCR derives from a man aged 18 to 29 who had recovered from COVID-19. The rearrangement links TRBV3-1 (or the pseudogene TRBV3-2) to TRBJ2-2; 11 bases align to TRBD2. Here the CDR3 reads CASSQPGSGTSGNTGELFF. Here the CDR3 DNA reads TGTGCCAGCAGCCAACCAGGATCCGGGACTAGCGGGAACACCGGGGAGCTGTTTTTT.